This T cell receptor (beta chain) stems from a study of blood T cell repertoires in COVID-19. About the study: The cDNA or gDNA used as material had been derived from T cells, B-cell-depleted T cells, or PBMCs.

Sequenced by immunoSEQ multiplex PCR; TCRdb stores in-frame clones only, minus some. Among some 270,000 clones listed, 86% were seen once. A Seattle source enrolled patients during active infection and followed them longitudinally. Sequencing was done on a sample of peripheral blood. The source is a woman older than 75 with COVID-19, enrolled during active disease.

The DNA for the CDR3 is TGTGCCAGCAGCCAAGGCTACAGGGACCAGCCCCAGCATTTT. Translated: CASSQGYRDQPQHF. The chain combines TRBV3-1 (or the pseudogene TRBV3-2) with TRBJ1-5; tentatively, D is TRBD1 (6 bases). The V and J ends lost 1 base and 7 bases respectively, with 11 bases between them. The CDR3 length is 14 residues. CDR1 and CDR2 (germline): LGHDT, YNNKEL (reference sequence).